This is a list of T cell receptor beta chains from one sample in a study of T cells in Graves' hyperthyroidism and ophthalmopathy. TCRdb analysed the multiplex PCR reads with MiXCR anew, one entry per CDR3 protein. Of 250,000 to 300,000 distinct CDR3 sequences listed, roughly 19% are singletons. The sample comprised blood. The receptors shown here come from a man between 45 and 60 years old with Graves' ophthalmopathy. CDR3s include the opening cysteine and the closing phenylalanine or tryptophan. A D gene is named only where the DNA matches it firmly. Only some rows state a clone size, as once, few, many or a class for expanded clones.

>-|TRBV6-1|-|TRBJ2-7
CASGQSSYEQYF
TGTGCCAGCGGACAAAGCTCCTACGAGCAGTACTTC
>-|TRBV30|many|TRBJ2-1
CAWSGTVNNEQFF
TGTGCCTGGAGTGGGACGGTTAACAATGAGCAGTTCTTC
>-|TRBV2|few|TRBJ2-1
CASWGYGNEQFF
TGTGCCAGCTGGGGGTATGGGAATGAGCAGTTCTTC
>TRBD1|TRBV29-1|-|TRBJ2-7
CSVEGTGYEQYF
TGCAGCGTTGAGGGGACAGGCTACGAGCAGTACTTC
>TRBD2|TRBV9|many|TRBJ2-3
CASSPGLAGSRDTQYF
TGTGCCAGCAGCCCGGGACTAGCGGGATCTAGAGATACGCAGTATTTT
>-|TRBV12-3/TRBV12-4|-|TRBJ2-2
CASSWGHNTGELFF
TGTGCCAGCAGTTGGGGACACAACACCGGGGAGCTGTTTTTT
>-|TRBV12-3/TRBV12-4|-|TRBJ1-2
CASRPVILRSYGYTF
TGTGCCAGCAGGCCCGTTATTCTTCGATCATATGGCTACACCTTC
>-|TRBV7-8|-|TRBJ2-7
CASRPASGITYEQYF
TGTGCCAGCAGACCAGCCTCGGGAATCACCTACGAGCAGTACTTC
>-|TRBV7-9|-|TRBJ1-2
CASSLGREIYGYTF
TGTGCCAGCAGCTTAGGCAGGGAAATCTATGGCTACACCTTC
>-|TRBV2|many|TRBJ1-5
CASSDFVSNQPQHF
TGTGCCAGCAGTGACTTCGTGAGCAATCAGCCCCAGCATTTT
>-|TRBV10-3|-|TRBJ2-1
CAISDREPSYNEQFF
TGTGCCATCAGTGACCGGGAGCCGTCCTACAATGAGCAGTTCTTC
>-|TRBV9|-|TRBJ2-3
CASSAPGFLPDTQYF
TGTGCCAGCAGCGCTCCCGGTTTCCTGCCAGATACGCAGTATTTT
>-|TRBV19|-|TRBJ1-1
CASSIGPRGDTEAFF
TGTGCCAGTAGTATCGGACCCAGAGGAGACACTGAAGCTTTCTTT
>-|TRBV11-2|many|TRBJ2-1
CASSGDSGGRLYNEQFF
TGTGCCAGCAGCGGGGACTCTGGGGGGAGGCTTTACAATGAGCAGTTCTTC
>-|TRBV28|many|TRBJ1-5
CASGAGNQPQHF
TGTGCCAGCGGGGCAGGGAACCAGCCCCAGCATTTT
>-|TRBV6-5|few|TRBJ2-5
CASSYSGTAETQYF
TGTGCCAGCAGTTACTCGGGGACCGCGGAGACCCAGTACTTC
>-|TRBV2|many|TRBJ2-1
CASSFTVRSKNNEQFF
TGTGCCAGCAGTTTCACGGTCCGTTCTAAAAACAATGAGCAGTTCTTC
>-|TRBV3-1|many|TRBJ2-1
CASSASWTVYNEQFF
TGTGCCAGCAGCGCGAGCTGGACAGTTTACAATGAGCAGTTCTTC
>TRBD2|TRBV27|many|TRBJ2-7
CASSSAGLARYEQYF
TGTGCCAGCAGTTCGGCCGGACTAGCCCGTTACGAGCAGTACTTC
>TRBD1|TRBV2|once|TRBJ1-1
CASREQGALTEAFF
TGTGCCAGCAGGGAACAGGGGGCCCTCACTGAAGCTTTCTTT
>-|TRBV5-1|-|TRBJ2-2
CASSLTTDTGELFF
TGCGCCAGCAGCTTGACAACGGACACCGGGGAGCTGTTTTTT
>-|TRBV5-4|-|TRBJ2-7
CASSPPSGHEQYF
TGTGCCAGCAGTCCACCTTCCGGTCACGAGCAGTACTTC
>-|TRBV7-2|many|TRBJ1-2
CASSVGRGGYTF
TGTGCCAGCAGCGTGGGACGAGGCGGCTACACCTTC
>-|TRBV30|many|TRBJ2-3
CAWSAPGPGTQYF
TGTGCCTGGAGTGCCCCCGGACCGGGTACGCAGTATTTT
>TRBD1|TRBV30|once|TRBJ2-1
CAWRARQGAPYNEQFF
TGTGCCTGGAGAGCCCGACAGGGGGCCCCTTACAATGAGCAGTTCTTC
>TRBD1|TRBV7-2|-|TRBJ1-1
CASSLRGTAANTEAFF
TGTGCCAGCAGCTTAAGAGGGACAGCGGCAAACACTGAAGCTTTCTTT
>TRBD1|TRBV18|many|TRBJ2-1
CASSPPGTGYNEQFF
TGTGCCAGCTCACCACCCGGGACAGGGTACAATGAGCAGTTCTTC
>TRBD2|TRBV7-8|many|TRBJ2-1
CASSYLAGAYNEQFF
TGTGCCAGCAGCTACCTAGCGGGAGCCTACAATGAGCAGTTCTTC
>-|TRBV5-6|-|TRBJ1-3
CASSGDTRFGNTIYF
TGTGCCAGCAGCGGGGACACGCGTTTTGGAAACACCATATATTTT
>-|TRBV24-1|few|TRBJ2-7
CATSDAGTYEQYF
TGTGCCACCAGTGATGCAGGGACCTACGAGCAGTACTTC
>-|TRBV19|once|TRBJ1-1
CATLALSGGGTEAFF
TGTGCCACCCTCGCTTTGTCGGGGGGCGGCACTGAAGCTTTCTTT
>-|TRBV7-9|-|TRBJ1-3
CASSSVGNTIYF
TGTGCCAGCAGCTCCGTGGGAAACACCATATATTTT